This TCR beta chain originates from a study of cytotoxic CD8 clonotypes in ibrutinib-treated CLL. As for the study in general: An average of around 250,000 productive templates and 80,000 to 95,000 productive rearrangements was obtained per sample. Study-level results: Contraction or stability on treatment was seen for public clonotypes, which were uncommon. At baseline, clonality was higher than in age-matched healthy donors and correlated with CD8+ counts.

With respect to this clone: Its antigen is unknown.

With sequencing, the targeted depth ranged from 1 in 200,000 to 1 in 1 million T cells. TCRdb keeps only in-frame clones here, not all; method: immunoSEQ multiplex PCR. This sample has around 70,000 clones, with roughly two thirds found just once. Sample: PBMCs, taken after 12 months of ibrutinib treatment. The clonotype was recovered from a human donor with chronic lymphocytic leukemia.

CDR3 DNA: TGTGCCAGCAGCTTGGACTCATATAGCAATCAGCCCCAGCATTTT. As protein: CASSLDSYSNQPQHF. The gene calls are TRBV5-5 and TRBJ1-5; D is unresolved. Deletions cut 0 bases from V and 0 bases from J, with 7 bases between. CDR3 length: 15 residues. Germline CDR1 and CDR2: SGHKS and YYEKEE (reference sequence). The complete variable domain, with remaining parts taken from reference TRBV5-5 and TRBJ1-5, reads DAGVTQSPTHLIKTRGQQVTLRCSPISGHKSVSWYQQVLGQGPQFIFQYYEKEERGRGNFPDRFSARQFPNYSSELNVNALLLGDSALYLCASSLDSYSNQPQHFGDGTRLSIL.